Listed below are T cell receptor beta chains from one sample, sequenced in a study of response to subunit inactivated influenza vaccine. TCRdb fed the RT-PCR reads into MiXCR, producing one record per CDR3 protein. Of about 160,000 distinct CDR3 sequences in the sample, roughly 10% are singletons; the top ten hold 9.5% to 15%. The sample was non-naive T cells sorted from PBMCs, taken 45 days after vaccination. The origin of the receptors is a man aged 50 to 60 who received an inactivated influenza vaccine. Both conserved end residues are part of each CDR3. A D gene is named only where the DNA matches it firmly. Only part of the rows carry a size: once, few, many, or a class if the clone is expanded.

d_call,v_call,j_call,clone_size,cdr3_aa,cdr3_nt
.,TRBV30,TRBJ2-7,.,CAWEGGDEQYF,TGTGCCTGGGAAGGTGGGGACGAGCAGTACTTC
TRBD1,TRBV7-9,TRBJ1-1,few,CASGGTGLTTEAFF,TGTGCCAGCGGGGGGACAGGCCTTACCACTGAAGCTTTCTTT
.,TRBV4-3,TRBJ2-7,few,CASSQERGSYEQYF,TGCGCCAGCAGCCAAGAGAGGGGATCCTACGAGCAGTACTTC
TRBD1,TRBV29-1,TRBJ2-2,.,CSVAGTGLLGSGELFF,TGCAGCGTAGCCGGGACAGGGCTGCTAGGGTCCGGGGAGCTGTTTTTT
.,TRBV13,TRBJ2-7,.,CASSPPAGEQYF,TGTGCCAGCAGCCCTCCAGCTGGGGAGCAGTACTTC
.,TRBV4-1,TRBJ2-3,few,CASSQDQSPGTDTQYF,TGCGCCAGCAGCCAAGATCAGAGTCCTGGCACAGATACGCAGTATTTT
.,TRBV7-2,TRBJ2-7,few,CASSLRTYEQYF,TGTGCCAGCAGCTTACGAACCTACGAGCAGTACTTC
.,TRBV12-3/TRBV12-4,TRBJ1-4,few,CASSVFRAGEEKLFF,TGTGCCAGCAGCGTTTTTCGGGCAGGGGAGGAAAAACTGTTTTTT
.,TRBV6-1,TRBJ1-4,few,CASSDLGSAINEKLFF,TGTGCCAGCAGTGATCTGGGCAGCGCGATCAATGAAAAACTGTTTTTT
.,TRBV20-1,TRBJ2-5,.,CSARGDRRTPETQYF,TGCAGTGCTAGAGGTGATCGGCGAACTCCGGAGACCCAGTACTTC
TRBD1,TRBV12-3/TRBV12-4,TRBJ1-1,many,CASSLTEGATEAFF,TGTGCCAGCAGTTTAACGGAGGGGGCGACGGAAGCTTTCTTT
.,TRBV5-1,TRBJ1-5,medium-sized,CASSPDSLNQPQHF,TGCGCCAGCAGCCCGGACAGCCTGAATCAGCCCCAGCATTTT
.,TRBV14,TRBJ2-3,.,CASSQGEFLTDTQYF,TGTGCCAGCAGCCAAGGGGAGTTCCTCACAGATACGCAGTATTTT
.,TRBV6-4,TRBJ2-3,few,CASSAQGGMTDTQYF,TGTGCCAGCAGTGCCCAGGGGGGTATGACAGATACGCAGTATTTT
.,TRBV9,TRBJ2-1,many,CASSPTGSSYNEQFF,TGTGCCAGCAGCCCCACCGGGAGCTCCTACAATGAGCAGTTCTTC
TRBD1,TRBV20-1,TRBJ2-4,many,CSADRAAMVAKNIQYF,TGCAGTGCTGACAGGGCAGCTATGGTGGCCAAAAACATTCAGTACTTC
TRBD1,TRBV7-8,TRBJ2-3,many,CASSFDRVGADTQYF,TGTGCCAGCAGCTTCGACAGGGTTGGGGCAGATACGCAGTATTTT
TRBD1,TRBV24-1,TRBJ2-7,.,CATSDPGQGYEQYF,TGTGCCACCAGTGATCCGGGACAGGGCTACGAGCAGTACTTC
.,TRBV5-4,TRBJ2-6,many,CASRSPGGANVLTF,TGTGCCAGCAGATCCCCTGGGGGGGCCAACGTCCTGACTTTC
.,TRBV3-1,TRBJ2-1,.,CASSPLWGRGNEQFF,TGTGCCAGCAGCCCCTTGTGGGGGCGAGGCAATGAGCAGTTCTTC
.,TRBV3-1,TRBJ1-6,many,CASSRGRGNSPLHF,TGTGCCAGCAGCCGCGGGAGGGGTAATTCACCCCTCCACTTT
TRBD2,TRBV20-1,TRBJ2-3,many,CSAQTSGTQYF,TGCAGTGCTCAGACTAGCGGGACGCAGTATTTT
TRBD1,TRBV18,TRBJ2-1,many,CASSLRQGMDEQFF,TGTGCCAGCTCACTCCGACAGGGGATGGATGAGCAGTTCTTC
.,TRBV11-2,TRBJ2-7,many,CASSTIVNEQYF,TGTGCCAGCAGCACGATCGTCAACGAGCAGTACTTC
.,TRBV7-8,TRBJ2-3,few,CASRAKLGITDTQYF,TGTGCCAGCAGGGCCAAGCTGGGCATCACAGATACGCAGTATTTT
.,TRBV25-1,TRBJ2-3,.,CASSEWGARGTDTQYF,TGTGCCAGCAGTGAATGGGGGGCGCGGGGCACAGATACGCAGTATTTT
.,TRBV12-3/TRBV12-4,TRBJ2-2,many,CASSHGAATGELFF,TGTGCCAGCAGCCACGGGGCCGCCACCGGGGAGCTGTTTTTT
.,TRBV3-1,TRBJ1-6,.,CASSPAGFSSYNSPLHF,TGTGCCAGCAGCCCGGCGGGTTTCAGCTCCTATAATTCACCCCTCCACTTT
.,TRBV7-9,TRBJ1-1,many,CASSLGVEAFF,TGTGCCAGCAGCTTAGGAGTTGAAGCTTTCTTT
TRBD1,TRBV15,TRBJ1-2,many,CATSRDKGTGSYGYTF,TGTGCCACCAGCAGAGACAAAGGGACAGGGAGTTATGGCTACACCTTC
.,TRBV29-1,TRBJ2-7,many,CSVRLLGSPGEQYF,TGCAGCGTTAGGCTCCTCGGGTCCCCGGGCGAGCAGTACTTC
TRBD1,TRBV28,TRBJ2-7,.,CASSRQGQSYEQYF,TGTGCCAGCAGCAGACAGGGCCAATCCTACGAGCAGTACTTC
TRBD1,TRBV12-3/TRBV12-4,TRBJ1-2,medium-sized,CASSLWDRTFYGYTF,TGTGCCAGCAGTTTATGGGACAGGACCTTCTATGGCTACACCTTC
.,TRBV11-1,TRBJ1-1,many,CASSSTGKGTYTEAFF,TGTGCCAGCAGCTCCACGGGCAAGGGGACTTACACTGAAGCTTTCTTT